One sample yielded the 8 T cell receptor beta chains listed below, sequenced in a study of blood T cell repertoires in COVID-19. Assay used: immunoSEQ multiplex PCR; TCRdb lists only in-frame clones, some missing. This table holds roughly 150,000 clones, around 83% found once. Material: peripheral blood. The receptors derive from a woman aged 50 to 60 with acute or convalescent COVID-19.

The gene calls are TRBV18 and TRBJ2-7; 10 bases match TRBD2. Germline V gene sequence: CDR1 KGHSH, CDR2 LQKENI. The CDR3 runs 15 residues. J lost 0 bases, V lost 5 bases, and 4 bases had no gene match. The CDR3 DNA is TGTGCCAGCTCATCCTGGACTAGCGGCTCCTACGAGCAGTACTTC. Translated: CASSSWTSGSYEQYF.

V usage is TRBV27 and J usage is TRBJ2-1; 7 bases match TRBD1. Germline-derived CDR1 and CDR2 are MNHEY and SMNVEV (reference sequence). Germline trimming cut 2 bases from V and 4 bases from J; bases unmatched to any gene: 2. The CDR3 has 14 residues. CDR3 sequence reads: CASSLLGQYNEQFF. CDR3 sequence (DNA): TGTGCCAGCAGTTTACTGGGACAGTACAATGAGCAGTTCTTC.

V and J are TRBV2 and TRBJ2-5; D perhaps matches TRBD1 (6 bases). The CDR3 is 14 residues long. V shed 6 bases and J shed 1 base, with 12 bases lying between them. Germline V CDR1 and CDR2: SNHLY, FYNNEI. This CDR3 reads CASRSDRSQETQYF. The CDR3 DNA reads as TGTGCCAGCAGATCGGACAGATCCCAAGAGACCCAGTACTTC.

The V call is TRBV5-1, the J call TRBJ2-7; D may be TRBD2 (6 bases). Trimming removed 1 base at V and 4 bases at J, with 9 bases between. CDR1 and CDR2 from the germline V gene are SGHRS and YFSETQ. The CDR3 is 13 amino acids. CDR3 sequence: CASSLLAAYEQYF. In DNA form, the CDR3 reads TGCGCCAGCAGCTTGTTAGCGGCGTACGAGCAGTACTTC.

V is TRBV20-1 and J is TRBJ2-1; tentative D call: TRBD2 (6 bases). Trimming took off 6 bases at V and 4 bases at J, with 10 bases between the two ends. The germline V gene has CDR1 DFQATT and CDR2 SNEGSKA (reference sequence). The CDR3 contains 12 residues. CDR3: CSASSGYNEQFF. DNA of the CDR3: TGCAGTGCGAGTAGCGGATACAATGAGCAGTTCTTC.

This clone has only one observation. This chain uses TRBV19 with TRBJ1-5; D possibly corresponds to TRBD1 (6 bases). Trimming stripped 9 bases from V and 7 bases from J, with 19 bases between. The CDR3 has 14 amino acids. The germline V gene has CDR1 LNHDA and CDR2 SQIVND (reference sequence). The CDR3 DNA is TGTGCCAGCAGCACCGGGACCCAGGGGCAGCCCCAGCATTTT. As protein: CASSTGTQGQPQHF.

V and J are TRBV5-1 and TRBJ1-1; D remains ambiguous. CDR3 length: 15 residues. Per germline, CDR1 SGHRS and CDR2 YFSETQ. V dropped 0 bases and J dropped 1 base, with 10 bases sitting between them. The CDR3 DNA sequence: TGCGCCAGCAGCTTGGTTGGGAGGGAGAACACTGAAGCTTTCTTT. It translates to CASSLVGRENTEAFF.

CDR3 in amino acids: CASSTETDTQYF. The CDR3 coding sequence is TGTGCCAGCTCAACAGAAACAGATACGCAGTATTTT. The chain joins TRBV18 to TRBJ2-3; no clear D gene. In germline, CDR1 is KGHSH, CDR2 LQKENI. The CDR3 runs to 12 residues. Trimming removed 5 bases from V and 3 bases from J, with 6 bases in between. The full variable domain, rest sourced from reference TRBV18 and TRBJ2-3, is NAGVMQNPRHLVRRRGQEARLRCSPMKGHSHVYWYRQLPEEGLKFMVYLQKENIIDESGMPKERFSAEFPKEGPSILRIQQVVRGDSAAYFCASSTETDTQYFGPGTRLTVL.